A selection of T cell receptor beta chains follows, all from one sample in a study of blood T cell repertoires in COVID-19. TCRdb's copy holds only in-frame clones and misses some; the assay was immunoSEQ multiplex PCR. This sample has about 300,000 clones, with about 83% found just once. The specimen sequenced was peripheral blood. These receptors came from a woman in her forties or fifties who had recovered from COVID-19. Both conserved end residues are part of each CDR3. The D gene is left open where the match is weak. Clone size is not always given. Where it is, it says once, few, many or a class for expanded clones.

d_call,v_call,clone_size,j_call,cdr3_nt,cdr3_aa
.,TRBV20-1,.,TRBJ2-1,TGCAGTGCTAGTACTAGCTCCTACAATGAGCAGTTCTTC,CSASTSSYNEQFF
TRBD1,TRBV15,.,TRBJ1-5,TGTGCCACCAGCGGGGGGTCCGGGACAGGGATAATTCAGCCCCAGCATTTT,CATSGGSGTGIIQPQHF
TRBD1,TRBV3-1/TRBV3-2,.,TRBJ2-1,TGTGCCAGCAGCCAAGATCAGGGGGCTCTGAATGAGCAGTTCTTC,CASSQDQGALNEQFF
.,TRBV6-5,.,TRBJ1-1,TGTGCCAGCAGTTACCCCAACAGGCTCGAAGCTTTCTTT,CASSYPNRLEAFF
TRBD1,TRBV18,.,TRBJ2-1,TGTGCCAGCTCACCGGGGACAGGGAGTGTCAATGAGCAGTTCTTC,CASSPGTGSVNEQFF
.,TRBV10-2,.,TRBJ1-1,TGCGCCAGCAGTGATGGGCAGGGGATGAACACTGAAGCTTTCTTT,CASSDGQGMNTEAFF
TRBD1,TRBV19,.,TRBJ1-2,TGTGCCAGTAGACTACAGGGGGCGGATGGCTACACCTTC,CASRLQGADGYTF
TRBD1,TRBV15,once,TRBJ1-1,TGTGCCACCAGCAGACCGGACAGGAATACTGAAGCTTTCTTT,CATSRPDRNTEAFF
.,TRBV4-3,many,TRBJ1-3,TGCGCCAGCAGCCAAGGAGCCTCTGGAAACACCATATATTTT,CASSQGASGNTIYF
.,TRBV2,.,TRBJ1-3,TGTGCCAGCAGTGATGGAGGGCCACTCTCTGGAAACACCATATATTTT,CASSDGGPLSGNTIYF
.,TRBV30,.,TRBJ1-2,TGTGCCTACGGGACACCTGGCTACACCTTC,CAYGTPGYTF
.,TRBV19,many,TRBJ2-2,TGTGCCAGTAGTATTCCTGACAGCACCGGGGAGCTGTTTTTT,CASSIPDSTGELFF
TRBD1,TRBV6-2/TRBV6-3,.,TRBJ1-2,TGTGCCAGCAGTTACGGGGGACAGGTCTATGGCTACACCTTC,CASSYGGQVYGYTF
TRBD1,TRBV10-3,.,TRBJ1-5,TGTGCCACGACAGGGGGCCTACCGGGCAATCAGCCCCAGCATTTT,CATTGGLPGNQPQHF
TRBD1,TRBV28,.,TRBJ1-4,TGTGCCAGCAGTTTTAGGGGGCTGGTTGAAAAACTGTTTTTT,CASSFRGLVEKLFF
.,TRBV4-3,.,TRBJ2-1,TGCGCCAGCAGCCGCGTTGACCTAGCCAATGAGCAGTTCTTC,CASSRVDLANEQFF
TRBD1,TRBV18,.,TRBJ2-6,TGTGCCAGCTCACCCAGGTTGACAGGGGCTGGGGCCAACGTCCTGACTTTC,CASSPRLTGAGANVLTF
TRBD1,TRBV11-2,.,TRBJ1-1,TGTGCCAGCCGTCTGGGGACAGAGGAGACTGAAGCTTTCTTT,CASRLGTEETEAFF
TRBD1,TRBV7-2,.,TRBJ1-2,TGTGCCAGCAGCCCCAGGGGACAGATAGTTGACTATGGCTACACCTTC,CASSPRGQIVDYGYTF
.,TRBV6-2/TRBV6-3,.,TRBJ1-4,TGTGCCAGCAGCCTCCCCGGAGAAGGGAGTGAAAAACTGTTTTTT,CASSLPGEGSEKLFF
.,TRBV24-1,.,TRBJ2-1,TGTGCCACCAGTGGTCCGGGCTACAATGAGCAGTTCTTC,CATSGPGYNEQFF
TRBD1,TRBV4-1,.,TRBJ2-6,TGCGCCAGCAGCCTTGAGTGGACAGGGGGAGCTGGGGCCAACGTCCTGACTTTC,CASSLEWTGGAGANVLTF
TRBD2,TRBV7-9,once,TRBJ2-3,TGTGCCAGCAGCTTACTAGCGGGAGTTACAGATACGCAGTATTTT,CASSLLAGVTDTQYF
TRBD2,TRBV3-1/TRBV3-2,.,TRBJ2-5,TGTGCCAGCAGCCAAGACTCGCTAGCGGGGGTAGAGACCCAGTACTTC,CASSQDSLAGVETQYF
TRBD2,TRBV2,few,TRBJ2-7,TGTGCCAGCAGTGGTACTAGCGGGACCTACGAGCAGTACTTC,CASSGTSGTYEQYF
.,TRBV27,.,TRBJ1-5,TGTGCCAGCAGTCAGGGTCGGGATCAGCCCCAGCATTTT,CASSQGRDQPQHF
.,TRBV21-1,.,TRBJ1-3,TGTGCCAGCAGCAAAATGGGTTCGGTGCCCGGGAGCTCTGGAAACACCATATATTTT,CASSKMGSVPGSSGNTIYF
TRBD2,TRBV27,.,TRBJ2-2,TGTGCCAGCACCCGGGTAGCGGGAGACACCGGGGAGCTGTTTTTT,CASTRVAGDTGELFF
.,TRBV30,.,TRBJ1-1,TGTGCCTGGAGTGCCATATACCGCAGGGAATGGAACACTGAAGCTTTCTTT,CAWSAIYRREWNTEAFF
.,TRBV2,.,TRBJ2-5,TGTGCCAGCAGCAGCGTGACCCAGTACTTC,CASSSVTQYF
TRBD1,TRBV28,.,TRBJ1-1,TGTGCCAGCAGTCGTCTACAGGGGACCAACACTGAAGCTTTCTTT,CASSRLQGTNTEAFF
TRBD1,TRBV24-1,.,TRBJ2-3,TGTGCCACCAGTGCACCGAGACAGGGAGCAGATACGCAGTATTTT,CATSAPRQGADTQYF